This is a list of T cell receptor beta chains from one sample in a study of blood T cell repertoires in COVID-19. Assay used: immunoSEQ multiplex PCR; TCRdb lists only in-frame clones, some missing. The sample includes 190,000 or so clones, about 87% seen only once; the top ten take approximately 0.88%. The sample taken for sequencing was peripheral blood. These receptors all stem from a woman younger than 35 who had recovered from COVID-19. The CDR3 runs from the conserved cysteine through the conserved F or W. D genes are given only for firm matches. Only part of the rows carry a size: once, few, many, or a class if the clone is expanded.

j_call: TRBJ2-1; clone_size: .; d_call: .; v_call: TRBV5-1; cdr3_aa: CASSLRQFNEQFF; cdr3_nt: TGCGCCAGCAGCTTGAGACAGTTTAATGAGCAGTTCTTC
j_call: TRBJ1-6; clone_size: .; d_call: .; v_call: TRBV6-5; cdr3_aa: CASSYSDQGSSPLHF; cdr3_nt: TGTGCCAGCAGTTACTCTGATCAGGGAAGTTCACCCCTCCACTTT
j_call: TRBJ1-2; clone_size: .; d_call: TRBD1; v_call: TRBV2; cdr3_aa: CASSDGQGVYGYTF; cdr3_nt: TGTGCCAGCAGTGACGGACAGGGAGTTTACGGCTACACCTTC
j_call: TRBJ1-2; clone_size: few; d_call: TRBD1; v_call: TRBV6-1; cdr3_aa: CASSEEGAAVYGYTF; cdr3_nt: TGTGCCAGCAGTGAAGAGGGGGCCGCGGTTTACGGCTACACCTTC
j_call: TRBJ2-3; clone_size: .; d_call: .; v_call: TRBV10-3; cdr3_aa: CATQDNTDTQYF; cdr3_nt: TGTGCCACCCAGGACAACACAGATACGCAGTATTTT
j_call: TRBJ1-6; clone_size: .; d_call: TRBD1; v_call: TRBV5-5; cdr3_aa: CASRPDRGNSPLHF; cdr3_nt: TGTGCCAGCAGGCCCGACAGGGGGAATTCACCCCTCCACTTT
j_call: TRBJ2-5; clone_size: .; d_call: TRBD1; v_call: TRBV29-1; cdr3_aa: CSANGQVGETQYF; cdr3_nt: TGCAGCGCCAACGGACAGGTCGGGGAGACCCAGTACTTC
j_call: TRBJ1-6; clone_size: few; d_call: TRBD1; v_call: TRBV27; cdr3_aa: CASRRQGPSYNSPLHF; cdr3_nt: TGTGCCAGCAGGCGACAGGGCCCCTCCTATAATTCACCCCTCCACTTT
j_call: TRBJ2-1; clone_size: .; d_call: TRBD2; v_call: TRBV18; cdr3_aa: CASSPTSGGAIFNEQFF; cdr3_nt: TGTGCCAGCTCACCGACTAGCGGGGGGGCCATCTTCAATGAGCAGTTCTTC
j_call: TRBJ2-3; clone_size: .; d_call: .; v_call: TRBV6-4; cdr3_aa: CASSEGTSTDTQYF; cdr3_nt: TGTGCCAGCAGTGAAGGGACTAGCACAGATACGCAGTATTTT
j_call: TRBJ1-1; clone_size: .; d_call: .; v_call: TRBV9; cdr3_aa: CASSVISGHHGGAFF; cdr3_nt: TGTGCCAGCAGCGTAATATCGGGACATCACGGTGGGGCTTTCTTT
j_call: TRBJ2-1; clone_size: .; d_call: TRBD1; v_call: TRBV10-3; cdr3_aa: CAISGGQYNEQFF; cdr3_nt: TGTGCCATCAGTGGGGGACAGTACAATGAGCAGTTCTTC
j_call: TRBJ1-5; clone_size: .; d_call: .; v_call: TRBV4-1; cdr3_aa: CASSRGANQPQHF; cdr3_nt: TGCGCCAGCAGCCGCGGCGCCAATCAGCCCCAGCATTTT
j_call: TRBJ2-1; clone_size: .; d_call: TRBD2; v_call: TRBV4-3; cdr3_aa: CASSQDWGGGGYNEQFF; cdr3_nt: TGCGCCAGCAGCCAAGATTGGGGCGGGGGTGGCTACAATGAGCAGTTCTTC
j_call: TRBJ2-3; clone_size: once; d_call: .; v_call: TRBV30; cdr3_aa: CAWTGNPDTQYF; cdr3_nt: TGTGCCTGGACAGGGAACCCAGATACGCAGTATTTT
j_call: TRBJ2-3; clone_size: .; d_call: TRBD2; v_call: TRBV10-3; cdr3_aa: CAISEETSGGTDTQYF; cdr3_nt: TGTGCCATCAGTGAGGAGACCAGCGGGGGCACAGATACGCAGTATTTT
j_call: TRBJ1-2; clone_size: .; d_call: .; v_call: TRBV4-3; cdr3_aa: CASSQWPGDGYTF; cdr3_nt: TGCGCCAGCAGCCAATGGCCAGGGGACGGCTACACCTTC
j_call: TRBJ1-3; clone_size: .; d_call: TRBD1; v_call: TRBV11-2; cdr3_aa: CASSLDRVSSGNTIYF; cdr3_nt: TGTGCCAGCAGCCTGGACAGGGTTTCATCCGGAAACACCATATATTTT
j_call: TRBJ1-5; clone_size: few; d_call: .; v_call: TRBV9; cdr3_aa: CASTGMSNQPQHF; cdr3_nt: TGTGCCAGTACAGGGATGAGCAATCAGCCCCAGCATTTT
j_call: TRBJ1-1; clone_size: .; d_call: .; v_call: TRBV4-3; cdr3_aa: CASSQDVQGNTEAFF; cdr3_nt: TGCGCCAGCAGCCAAGATGTACAGGGAAACACTGAAGCTTTCTTT
j_call: TRBJ2-1; clone_size: few; d_call: .; v_call: TRBV7-6; cdr3_aa: CASSFRASREDEQFF; cdr3_nt: TGTGCCAGCAGCTTTAGGGCCTCCAGGGAAGATGAGCAGTTCTTC
j_call: TRBJ2-7; clone_size: .; d_call: .; v_call: TRBV27; cdr3_aa: CASSFSGDESSYEQYF; cdr3_nt: TGTGCCAGCAGTTTTTCGGGGGACGAGAGCTCCTACGAGCAGTACTTC
j_call: TRBJ1-2; clone_size: .; d_call: .; v_call: TRBV30; cdr3_aa: CAWAQGLGYGYTF; cdr3_nt: TGTGCCTGGGCCCAGGGGCTCGGTTATGGCTACACCTTC
j_call: TRBJ2-1; clone_size: .; d_call: TRBD2; v_call: TRBV19; cdr3_aa: CASSIGPGTSGRTPTYNEQFF; cdr3_nt: TGTGCCAGTAGTATAGGGCCCGGGACTAGCGGGAGGACTCCCACCTACAATGAGCAGTTCTTC
j_call: TRBJ1-2; clone_size: .; d_call: .; v_call: TRBV5-4; cdr3_aa: CASSLAAGDYGYTF; cdr3_nt: TGTGCCAGCAGCTTGGCCGCAGGGGACTATGGCTACACCTTC
j_call: TRBJ1-2; clone_size: .; d_call: TRBD1; v_call: TRBV6-2/TRBV6-3; cdr3_aa: CASSLAGTGNYGYTF; cdr3_nt: TGTGCCAGCAGCCTCGCCGGGACAGGGAACTATGGCTACACCTTC
j_call: TRBJ1-1; clone_size: .; d_call: .; v_call: TRBV7-2; cdr3_aa: CASSYSTGGGTEAFF; cdr3_nt: TGTGCCAGCAGCTATTCGACAGGCGGGGGGACTGAAGCTTTCTTT
j_call: TRBJ2-2; clone_size: .; d_call: TRBD2; v_call: TRBV18; cdr3_aa: CASSRLAGPNTGELFF; cdr3_nt: TGTGCCAGCTCCCGACTAGCGGGCCCCAACACCGGGGAGCTGTTTTTT
j_call: TRBJ1-1; clone_size: .; d_call: .; v_call: TRBV6-2/TRBV6-3; cdr3_aa: CASSYQVEAFF; cdr3_nt: TGTGCCAGCAGTTACCAGGTTGAAGCTTTCTTT
j_call: TRBJ2-1; clone_size: .; d_call: TRBD2; v_call: TRBV18; cdr3_aa: CASSLRGRLAGSNEQFF; cdr3_nt: TGTGCCAGCTCACTACGAGGTCGGCTAGCGGGTTCAAATGAGCAGTTCTTC
j_call: TRBJ2-2; clone_size: .; d_call: .; v_call: TRBV4-2; cdr3_aa: CASSHLGRGSTGELFF; cdr3_nt: TGTGCCAGCAGCCACCTAGGACGGGGGAGCACCGGGGAGCTGTTTTTT
j_call: TRBJ2-2; clone_size: few; d_call: .; v_call: TRBV18; cdr3_aa: CASSVFSRDTTGELFF; cdr3_nt: TGTGCCAGCTCAGTCTTTAGCCGGGACACCACCGGGGAGCTGTTTTTT
j_call: TRBJ2-1; clone_size: .; d_call: TRBD1; v_call: TRBV24-1; cdr3_aa: CATSDSPQGVWYNEQFF; cdr3_nt: TGTGCCACCAGTGATTCACCACAGGGGGTGTGGTACAATGAGCAGTTCTTC
j_call: TRBJ2-3; clone_size: .; d_call: .; v_call: TRBV14; cdr3_aa: CASSQGWGEGTDTQYF; cdr3_nt: TGTGCCAGCAGCCAAGGTTGGGGGGAAGGCACAGATACGCAGTATTTT
j_call: TRBJ2-1; clone_size: .; d_call: TRBD2; v_call: TRBV11-2; cdr3_aa: CASSPTGGTSYNEQFF; cdr3_nt: TGTGCCAGCAGCCCCACGGGGGGGACTAGCTACAATGAGCAGTTCTTC
j_call: TRBJ2-3; clone_size: .; d_call: TRBD2; v_call: TRBV7-6; cdr3_aa: CASSGTSGRFGDTQYF; cdr3_nt: TGTGCCAGCAGCGGAACTAGCGGGAGGTTTGGAGATACGCAGTATTTT
j_call: TRBJ2-4; clone_size: .; d_call: .; v_call: TRBV24-1; cdr3_aa: CATSDSRSKNIQYF; cdr3_nt: TGTGCCACCAGTGATTCGAGGTCCAAAAACATTCAGTACTTC
j_call: TRBJ1-4; clone_size: .; d_call: TRBD1; v_call: TRBV25-1; cdr3_aa: CASSEQGAAYNEKLFF; cdr3_nt: TGTGCCAGCAGTGAACAGGGGGCGGCCTATAATGAAAAACTGTTTTTT
j_call: TRBJ1-5; clone_size: once; d_call: .; v_call: TRBV6-5; cdr3_aa: CASKQGRFQPQHF; cdr3_nt: TGTGCCAGCAAACAGGGAAGGTTTCAGCCCCAGCATTTT
j_call: TRBJ1-1; clone_size: .; d_call: TRBD1; v_call: TRBV18; cdr3_aa: CASSPGSGGITEAFF; cdr3_nt: TGTGCCAGCTCACCAGGGTCAGGGGGCATCACTGAAGCTTTCTTT
j_call: TRBJ1-5; clone_size: .; d_call: TRBD1; v_call: TRBV4-1; cdr3_aa: CASSQDGDRWSNQPQHF; cdr3_nt: TGCGCCAGCAGCCAAGACGGGGACAGGTGGAGCAATCAGCCCCAGCATTTT
j_call: TRBJ1-2; clone_size: .; d_call: TRBD1; v_call: TRBV27; cdr3_aa: CASSLRRTGYGYTF; cdr3_nt: TGTGCCAGCAGTTTAAGAAGGACAGGGTATGGCTACACCTTC
j_call: TRBJ1-2; clone_size: .; d_call: .; v_call: TRBV19; cdr3_aa: CASSVDTSYGYTF; cdr3_nt: TGTGCCAGTAGTGTTGACACTTCCTATGGCTACACCTTC